The 32 T cell receptor beta chains below come from one sample, sequenced in a study of T cell responses to AZD1222 COVID-19 vaccine. Clones were read by immunoSEQ multiplex PCR, and TCRdb kept only the in-frame ones, dropping some. The sample carries over 200,000 clones, around 94% recorded once. The input for sequencing was peripheral blood, taken 28 days after the second dose of the MenACWY control vaccine. The receptors derive from an adult who received the MenACWY meningococcal vaccine as a control.

The CDR3: CASSGGDSVYGYTF. DNA for the CDR3: TGCGCCAGCAGTGGGGGGGACTCGGTGTACGGCTACACCTTC. The chain is built from TRBV10-1 and TRBJ1-2; TRBD1 might be the D (5 bases). V gave up 4 bases and J gave up 8 bases, with 17 bases separating them. CDR3 length: 14 amino acids. CDR1 is WNHNN, CDR2 SYGVQD, per germline (reference sequence).

The chain couples TRBV28 to TRBJ1-3; 7 positions agree with TRBD1. This CDR3 contains 15 residues. Germline V gene lookup returns CDR1 MDHEN and CDR2 SYDVKM. V lost 6 bases and J lost 2; bases outside the gene matches: 7. The CDR3 is CASSPAGTAGNTIYF. For the CDR3, the DNA is TGTGCCAGCAGCCCAGCCGGGACAGCTGGAAACACCATATATTTT. Based on the CDR3 plus reference TRBV28 and TRBJ1-3, the full variable domain is DVKVTQSSRYLVKRTGEKVFLECVQDMDHENMFWYRQDPGLGLRLIYFSYDVKMKEKGDIPEGYSVSREKKERFSLILESASTNQTSMYLCASSPAGTAGNTIYFGEGSWLTVV.

The chain combines TRBV7-2 with TRBJ2-7; TRBD2 matches at 7 bases. Germline CDR1 and CDR2: SGHTA and FQGNSA. V shed 1 base and J 5 bases; nucleotides not matched to a gene: 17. This CDR3 has 18 residues. The CDR3 loop reads CASSLDRLAAVRGDEQYF. The DNA of the CDR3 is TGTGCCAGCAGCTTAGATCGTCTAGCGGCCGTCCGGGGGGACGAGCAGTACTTC. The full variable domain, its missing parts supplied by reference TRBV7-2 and TRBJ2-7, is GAGVSQSPSNKVTEKGKDVELRCDPISGHTALYWYRQSLGQGLEFLIYFQGNSAPDKSGLPSDRFSAERTGGSVSTLTIQRTQQEDSAVYLCASSLDRLAAVRGDEQYFGPGTRLTVT.

This clone was found a few times. The chain couples TRBV9 to TRBJ2-7, with 8 nucleotides matching TRBD2. This CDR3 comprises 16 residues. V shed 4 bases and J 0 bases; nucleotides not matched to a gene: 9. The germline gives CDR1 SGDLS, CDR2 YYNGEE. CDR3 sequence: CASSPEGREGSYEQYF. DNA of the CDR3: TGTGCCAGCAGCCCAGAGGGCCGGGAGGGCTCCTACGAGCAGTACTTC.

The gene calls are TRBV5-6 and TRBJ2-7, with no clear D. Per germline, CDR1 SGHDT and CDR2 YYEEEE. The CDR3 loop spans 12 amino acids. V was shortened by 4 bases and J by 5 bases, with 10 bases between the two germline ends. The CDR3: CASSARAHEQYF. The DNA of the CDR3 is TGTGCCAGCAGCGCAAGGGCCCACGAGCAGTACTTC.

The chain couples TRBV6-2 or TRBV6-3 to TRBJ2-3; TRBD1 matches 8 bases. V trimming: 5 bases; J trimming: 6 bases; junction bases outside the gene matches: 10. This CDR3 has 15 amino acids. Germline V CDR1 and CDR2: MNHEY, SVGEGT. The CDR3 spells CASSDRGLSTDTQYF. The CDR3 DNA reads as TGTGCCAGCAGTGACAGGGGCCTTTCGACGGATACGCAGTATTTT.

CDR3 loop: CASSLWRGGTEAFF. In DNA form, the CDR3 reads TGTGCCAGCAGCCTATGGCGGGGAGGGACTGAAGCTTTCTTT. The chain carries TRBV14 and TRBJ1-1; D remains ambiguous. CDR1 and CDR2 from the germline V gene are SGHDN and FVKESK. The CDR3 length is 14 residues. Trimming cost V 4 bases and J 5 bases, with 14 bases left between them. Based on the CDR3 plus reference TRBV14 and TRBJ1-1, the full variable domain is EAGVTQFPSHSVIEKGQTVTLRCDPISGHDNLYWYRRVMGKEIKFLLHFVKESKQDESGMPNNRFLAERTGGTYSTLKVQPAELEDSGVYFCASSLWRGGTEAFFGQGTRLTVV.

In the case of this clone: The sample holds other DNA sequences that translate to the same CDR3. The chain employs TRBV28 and TRBJ2-3; 10 bases are shared with TRBD2. Germline V gene sequence: CDR1 MDHEN, CDR2 SYDVKM. V shed 4 bases and J 3 bases; nucleotides not matched to a gene: 4. This CDR3 has 15 amino acids. CDR3 protein: CASSSLAGVTDTQYF. CDR3 DNA sequence: TGTGCCAGCAGTTCTCTAGCGGGAGTGACAGATACGCAGTATTTT.

The chain links TRBV28 to TRBJ2-7; 9 nucleotides line up with TRBD1. The CDR3 has 14 amino acids. Trimming removed 3 bases from V and 5 bases from J; junction bases left unmatched: 5. Germline V gene sequence: CDR1 MDHEN, CDR2 SYDVKM. The CDR3 protein is CASSFGTGLNEQYF. CDR3 DNA: TGTGCCAGCAGTTTCGGGACAGGGCTGAACGAGCAGTACTTC.

This rearrangement joins TRBV19 to TRBJ2-7, with 10 bases matching TRBD1. CDR3 length: 15 amino acids. V was clipped by 1 base and J by 3 bases; unmatched bases: 3. The germline CDR1 and CDR2 sequences are LNHDA and SQIVND (reference sequence). The CDR3 reads CASSIGDRGLYEQYF. CDR3 DNA: TGTGCCAGTAGTATAGGAGACAGGGGGCTCTACGAGCAGTACTTC.

The J gene is TRBJ2-2, the V gene TRBV11-2; TRBD2 might be the D (6 bases). Germline CDR1 is SGHAT and CDR2 is FQNNGV. V was shortened by 1 base and J by 6 bases, with 12 bases between the two germline ends. The CDR3 consists of 15 residues. CDR3 loop: CASSLVGGLPGELFF. In nucleotides, the CDR3 is TGTGCCAGCAGCTTAGTGGGAGGTTTGCCCGGGGAGCTGTTTTTT.

This chain uses TRBV11-2 with TRBJ2-3; D may be TRBD1 or TRBD2 (5 bases each). The V end lost 6 bases, the J end lost 3 bases, and 16 bases lay between the germline ends. Germline-derived CDR1 and CDR2 are SGHAT and FQNNGV. The CDR3 runs 15 residues. Here the CDR3 DNA reads TGTGCCAGCAGAATTCCGGGACGCCGGACAGATACGCAGTATTTT. This sequence encodes CASRIPGRRTDTQYF.

The chain recombines TRBV4-3 with TRBJ2-7; no clear D. CDR1 is LGHNA and CDR2 is YSLEER in the germline V gene. This CDR3 contains 15 residues. Trimming removed 0 bases at V and 2 bases at J, with 11 bases between. The CDR3 bases are TGCGCCAGCAGCCAAGATTTTGTGGGGACCTACGAGCAGTACTTC. Protein sequence: CASSQDFVGTYEQYF.

The genes are TRBV19 and TRBJ2-1; 8 nucleotides align to TRBD1. J lost 8 bases, V lost 7 bases, and 7 bases had no gene match. The germline CDR1 and CDR2 sequences are LNHDA and SQIVND (reference sequence). The CDR3 runs 13 residues. CDR3 region: CASTWTGIDEQFF. In DNA, the CDR3 is TGTGCCAGTACCTGGACAGGGATTGATGAGCAGTTCTTC. Complete variable domain (other parts from reference TRBV19 and TRBJ2-1): DGGITQSPKYLFRKEGQNVTLSCEQNLNHDAMYWYRQDPGQGLRLIYYSQIVNDFQKGDIAEGYSVSREKKESFPLTVTSAQKNPTAFYLCASTWTGIDEQFFGPGTRLTVL.

The chain carries TRBV2 and TRBJ1-3, with D possibly being TRBD1 (5 bases). Between the trimmed V and J ends, which lost 2 bases and 0 bases, there was a span of 11 bases. CDR1 and CDR2 (germline): SNHLY, FYNNEI. The CDR3 is 16 residues long. CDR3 bases: TGTGCCAGCAGTGAAACGGGACGCTTCTCTGGAAACACCATATATTTT. Translation gives CASSETGRFSGNTIYF.

This chain uses TRBV28 with TRBJ1-2; a possible D gene is TRBD1 (5 bases). Trimming removed 4 bases from V and 7 bases from J, with 19 bases in between. Looked up from germline, CDR1 is MDHEN and CDR2 is SYDVKM. The CDR3 is 15 residues long. In DNA, the CDR3 is TGTGCCAGCAGTTCGTCGACAGATATCTATGGTGGCTACACCTTC. Translating it yields CASSSSTDIYGGYTF.

CDR3 sequence: CAWSPQGAGNRAFF. The DNA for the CDR3 is TGTGCCTGGAGTCCGCAGGGGGCAGGGAACAGAGCTTTCTTT. The chain uses TRBV30 and TRBJ1-1; 8 positions agree with TRBD1. The CDR3 consists of 14 residues. V was clipped by 2 bases and J by 10 bases; unmatched bases: 12. Germline V gene sequence: CDR1 GTSNPN, CDR2 SVGIG (reference sequence).

The J gene is TRBJ2-2, the V gene TRBV10-3; 10 nucleotides align to TRBD1. The CDR3 contains 17 residues. V was clipped by 0 bases and J by 5 bases; unmatched bases: 6. Germline CDR1 reads ENHRY; CDR2 reads SYGVKD. CDR3 loop: CAISESRGQGGTGELFF. The DNA of the CDR3 is TGTGCCATCAGTGAGTCGCGTGGACAGGGGGGGACCGGGGAGCTGTTTTTT.

The chain has TRBV27 and TRBJ2-7; D ambiguous. The germline gives CDR1 MNHEY, CDR2 SMNVEV (reference sequence). Trimming took 5 bases from V and 3 from J, leaving 11 bases between them. This CDR3 is 13 amino acids long. CDR3 region: CASSAEVGYEQYF. CDR3 nucleotides: TGTGCCAGCAGTGCTGAGGTTGGCTACGAGCAGTACTTC.

The chain employs TRBV9 and TRBJ2-7, with D perhaps TRBD1 (5 bases). V was pared by 0 bases and J by 0 bases, with 13 bases between. The CDR3 has 16 amino acids. Germline V gene lookup returns CDR1 SGDLS and CDR2 YYNGEE. This CDR3 is CASSVGSTGLSYEQYF. DNA for the CDR3: TGTGCCAGCAGCGTAGGGTCAACAGGTCTCTCCTACGAGCAGTACTTC.

This clone occurred once. This chain joins TRBV7-8 and TRBJ1-1; no firm D call. V was pared by 1 base and J by 4 bases, with 13 bases between. Per the germline V gene, CDR1 is SGHVS and CDR2 is FQNEAQ. The CDR3 is made up of 15 amino acids. CDR3 amino acids: CASSLGRESGTEAFF. In DNA form, the CDR3 reads TGTGCCAGCAGCTTAGGAAGGGAGTCCGGCACTGAAGCTTTCTTT.

This chain links TRBV25-1 with TRBJ2-1; D is possibly TRBD1 or TRBD2 (5 bases each). From germline, CDR1 is MGHDK and CDR2 SYGVNS. The CDR3 totals 13 residues. Trimming stripped 2 bases from V and 9 bases from J, with 11 bases between. CDR3 sequence reads: CASSEMAGSEQFF. Here the CDR3 DNA reads TGTGCCAGCAGTGAAATGGCAGGGAGTGAGCAGTTCTTC.

This chain links TRBV10-3 with TRBJ2-7; TRBD1 aligns across 10 bases. The germline CDR1 and CDR2 sequences are ENHRY and SYGVKD. The CDR3 runs 14 residues. With 8 bases clipped from V and 6 bases from J, the junction kept 10 bases outside the gene matches. DNA for the CDR3: TGTGCCATCCAAACGACAGGGGGCAGGGGCGAGCAGTACTTC. Amino acid sequence: CAIQTTGGRGEQYF.

The chain carries TRBV29-1 and TRBJ2-1, with TRBD1 matching over 9 bases. V dropped 8 bases and J dropped 4; count of bases not matched to a gene: 6. The germline V gene has CDR1 SQVTM and CDR2 ANQGSEA. The CDR3 consists of 13 residues. CDR3 protein: CSSGTGLYNEQFF. The CDR3 nucleotides are TGCAGCTCCGGGACAGGGTTGTACAATGAGCAGTTCTTC.

This clone appeared once. The chain couples TRBV9 to TRBJ1-6, with 8 bases fitting TRBD1. This CDR3 contains 15 residues. Losses at the gene ends were 3 bases for V and 7 bases for J; bases not matched to a gene: 6. The germline V gene encodes CDR1 SGDLS and CDR2 YYNGEE. The CDR3 nucleotides read TGTGCCAGCAGCGCAGGGGGCTCGGCGAATTCACCCCTCCACTTT. Encoded protein: CASSAGGSANSPLHF.

The chain carries TRBV28 and TRBJ1-2, with a tentative D call TRBD1 (6 bases). Trimming pared 1 base from V and 8 bases from J, leaving 11 bases between. CDR3 length: 13 amino acids. The germline V gene encodes CDR1 MDHEN and CDR2 SYDVKM. DNA for the CDR3: TGTGCCAGCAGTTTATACAGGGCGGCCGGCTACACCTTC. This gives the protein CASSLYRAAGYTF.

This clone has only one observation. The chain carries TRBV7-9 and TRBJ2-6; D not certain. This CDR3 has 16 residues. V lost 1 base and J lost 2, with 9 bases in between. CDR1 and CDR2 from the germline V gene are SEHNR and FQNEAQ (reference sequence). The CDR3 spells CASSLVVATGANVLTF. The CDR3 DNA follows: TGTGCCAGCAGCTTAGTCGTGGCGACTGGGGCCAACGTCCTGACTTTC.

The CDR3 sequence: CAWGQTRNTEAFF. CDR3 sequence (DNA): TGTGCCTGGGGGCAGACCCGGAACACTGAAGCTTTCTTT. V is TRBV30 and J is TRBJ1-1; D gene uncertain. V was pared by 5 bases and J by 1 base, with 11 bases between. CDR1 and CDR2 (germline): GTSNPN, SVGIG (reference sequence). The CDR3 has 13 amino acids.

The chain combines TRBV3-1 (or the pseudogene TRBV3-2) with TRBJ1-1; 8 bases are a match to TRBD1. Germline trimming cut 4 bases from V and 5 bases from J; bases unmatched to any gene: 6. Germline V gives CDR1 LGHDT, CDR2 YNNKEL (reference sequence). The CDR3 contains 14 residues. The CDR3 is CASSLTGGGTEAFF. In DNA, the CDR3 is TGTGCCAGCAGCCTAACAGGGGGTGGTACTGAAGCTTTCTTT.

This clone has more than one count but fewer than ten. The chain employs TRBV30 and TRBJ1-6, with D tentatively TRBD1 (5 bases). The CDR3 length is 14 residues. Trimming took 1 base from V and 4 from J, leaving 8 bases between them. The germline V gene has CDR1 GTSNPN and CDR2 SVGIG (reference sequence). The CDR3 nucleotides read TGTGCCTGGAGTGACCAGGGATATAATTCACCCCTCCACTTT. Translation: CAWSDQGYNSPLHF.

The chain has TRBV4-1 and TRBJ1-6, with 9 bases matching TRBD1. J gave up 10 bases and V 0 bases, and 10 bases lay outside the gene matches. Germline CDR1 reads MGHRA; CDR2 reads YSYEKL. The CDR3 sequence is 17 residues long. CDR3 residues: CASSQDPPGQGRSPLHF. CDR3 bases: TGCGCCAGCAGCCAAGATCCCCCGGGACAGGGCAGATCACCCCTCCACTTT.

The chain employs TRBV5-1 and TRBJ2-3; 10 positions match TRBD2. Germline V gene lookup returns CDR1 SGHRS and CDR2 YFSETQ. The CDR3 spans 16 residues. V lost 2 bases, J lost 1 base, and 4 bases stayed unmatched. CDR3 nucleotide sequence: TGCGCCAGCAGCTTTTTCGGGACTAGCGGCACAGATACGCAGTATTTT. Translated, it gives CASSFFGTSGTDTQYF.